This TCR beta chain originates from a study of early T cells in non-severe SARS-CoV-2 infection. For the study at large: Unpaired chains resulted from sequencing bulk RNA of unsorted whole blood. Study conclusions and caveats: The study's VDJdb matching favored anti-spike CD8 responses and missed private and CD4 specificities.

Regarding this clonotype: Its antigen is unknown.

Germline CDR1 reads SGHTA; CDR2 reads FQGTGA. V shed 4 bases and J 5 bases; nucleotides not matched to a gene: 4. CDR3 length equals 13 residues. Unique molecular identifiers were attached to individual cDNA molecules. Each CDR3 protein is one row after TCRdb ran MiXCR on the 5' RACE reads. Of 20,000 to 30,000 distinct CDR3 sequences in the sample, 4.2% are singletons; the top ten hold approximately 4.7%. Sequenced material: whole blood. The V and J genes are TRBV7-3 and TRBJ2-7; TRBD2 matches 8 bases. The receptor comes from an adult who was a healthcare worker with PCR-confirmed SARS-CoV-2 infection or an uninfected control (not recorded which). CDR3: CASSSGLGDEQYF. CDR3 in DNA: TGTGCCAGCAGCTCGGGACTAGGTGACGAGCAGTACTTC.